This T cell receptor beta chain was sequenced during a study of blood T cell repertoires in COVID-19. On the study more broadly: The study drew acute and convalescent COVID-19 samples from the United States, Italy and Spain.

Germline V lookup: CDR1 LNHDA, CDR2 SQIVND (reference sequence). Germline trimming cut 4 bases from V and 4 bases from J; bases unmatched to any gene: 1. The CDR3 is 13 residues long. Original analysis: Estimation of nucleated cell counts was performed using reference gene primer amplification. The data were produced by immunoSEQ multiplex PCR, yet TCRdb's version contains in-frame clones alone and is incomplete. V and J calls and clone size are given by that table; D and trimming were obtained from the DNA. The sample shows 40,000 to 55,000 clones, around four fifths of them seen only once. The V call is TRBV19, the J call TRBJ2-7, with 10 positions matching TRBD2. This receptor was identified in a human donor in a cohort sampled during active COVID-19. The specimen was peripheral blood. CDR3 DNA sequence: TGTGCCAGTAGTAAGGGACTAGCGTACGAGCAGTACTTC. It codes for CASSKGLAYEQYF.